The rows below give T cell receptor beta chains drawn from one sample of a study of blood T cell repertoires in COVID-19. Only in-frame clones appear in the TCRdb table, and some are missing; sequencing was by immunoSEQ multiplex PCR. The data show some 370,000 clones, with roughly 89% seen just once and roughly 6.8% held by the top ten. What was sequenced was peripheral blood. The origin of the receptors is a young man with active or convalescent COVID-19. The CDR3 runs from the conserved cysteine through the conserved F or W. D genes are given only for firm matches. Expanded clones are given a class, and other clones once, few, many or no size at all.

TRBV7-2	-	TRBD1	TRBJ1-2	TGTGCCAGCAGCCCACGGACAGGCCATTTTGGCTATGGCTACACCTTC	CASSPRTGHFGYGYTF
TRBV7-3	-	-	TRBJ1-1	TGTGCCAGCAGTGACATGGAGGGAACTGAAGCTTTCTTT	CASSDMEGTEAFF
TRBV6-2/TRBV6-3	-	TRBD2	TRBJ2-5	TGTGCCAGCAGTTACCCCCGGGTAGCGGGACTTGGAGAGACCCAGTACTTC	CASSYPRVAGLGETQYF
TRBV7-3	-	TRBD2	TRBJ2-5	TGTGCCAGCAGGAATGGGACTAGCGGGAGGAAGGAGACCCAGTACTTC	CASRNGTSGRKETQYF
TRBV30	-	-	TRBJ1-2	TGTGCCTGGGATCGGGGCTATGGCTACACCTTC	CAWDRGYGYTF
TRBV30	-	TRBD2	TRBJ2-3	TGTGCCTGGAGTACGGAAATTCCGGGACTAGTACCCAACACACACACAGATACGCAGTATTTT	CAWSTEIPGLVPNTHTDTQYF
TRBV7-8	-	-	TRBJ2-6	TGTGCCAGCCTCCCTATAGTGGGCGCTTGGGCCAACGTCCTGACTTTC	CASLPIVGAWANVLTF
TRBV9	once	-	TRBJ1-3	TGTGCCAGCAGCGCGGCGGGTACCTTCTCTGGAAACACCATATATTTT	CASSAAGTFSGNTIYF
TRBV13	-	-	TRBJ1-2	TGTGCCAGCAAGAGGGAGGGGGAACCTAACTATGGCTACACCTTC	CASKREGEPNYGYTF
TRBV28	-	-	TRBJ1-3	TGTGCCAGCAGTTCCCCCCCAGGGGCTGGAAACACCATATATTTT	CASSSPPGAGNTIYF
TRBV29-1	-	TRBD1	TRBJ2-1	TGCAGCGCCCGCCGGGACAGGGGGTACAATGAGCAGTTCTTC	CSARRDRGYNEQFF
TRBV3-1/TRBV3-2	-	TRBD2	TRBJ2-5	TGTGCCAGCAGCCTGTCGGCGGGAGGGGGGGAGACCCAGTACTTC	CASSLSAGGGETQYF